The entry that follows covers one T cell receptor beta chain sequence. The data originate from a study of T-cell memory formation after mild COVID-19. TCRdb re-called the 5' RACE reads with MiXCR, one entry per CDR3 protein. This sample carries some 350,000 distinct CDR3 sequences, 10% to 15% of them seen once, and the ten largest clones take over 20%. V lost 1 base to trimming and J lost 5 bases; unmatched junction nucleotides: 9. This CDR3 comprises 17 residues. The germline V gene has CDR1 SGHTA and CDR2 FQGNSA. The chain employs TRBV7-2 and TRBJ2-5, with TRBD2 identical over 11 bases. The receptor was derived from a man between 18 and 29 years old who had mild COVID-19 (a few samples of this study predate the infection). Cell type and time point are not known. Sequenced: PBMCs or a T cell subset sorted from them (not recorded which). The CDR3 loop reads CASSLGVSGGAGETQYF. The CDR3 region has the DNA TGTGCCAGCAGCTTAGGTGTTAGCGGGGGGGCCGGGGAGACCCAGTACTTC.